This is a list of T cell receptor beta chains from one sample in a study of shared clonotypes between healthy human individuals. The data were produced by immunoSEQ multiplex PCR, yet TCRdb's version contains in-frame clones alone and is incomplete. This table has 600,000 to 750,000 clones, roughly 72% appearing once. Sequenced material: memory CD4+ T cells sorted from blood. These receptors all come from a woman in her 30s in good health. Each CDR3 is given with its conserved first and last residue. The D gene is left open where the match is weak. Only part of the rows carry a size: once, few, many, or a class if the clone is expanded.

CDR3 protein: CASRPTGDEKLFF
CDR3 DNA: TGTGCCAGCAGACCGACCGGAGATGAAAAACTGTTTTTT
V gene: TRBV28
clone size: -
J gene: TRBJ1-4
D gene: -

CDR3 protein: CASRQGALKKAQETQYF
CDR3 DNA: TGTGCCAGCCGACAGGGGGCCCTCAAAAAGGCCCAAGAGACCCAGTACTTC
V gene: TRBV28
clone size: few
J gene: TRBJ2-5
D gene: TRBD1

CDR3 protein: CASSTIAGVMYEQYF
CDR3 DNA: TGTGCCAGCAGTACCATAGCGGGAGTCATGTACGAGCAGTACTTC
V gene: TRBV28
clone size: -
J gene: TRBJ2-7
D gene: TRBD2

CDR3 protein: CASSTTVSSGNTIYF
CDR3 DNA: TGTGCCAGTAGTACAACAGTGAGCTCTGGAAACACCATATATTTT
V gene: TRBV19
clone size: -
J gene: TRBJ1-3
D gene: -

CDR3 protein: CASSLGLGIQTEAFF
CDR3 DNA: TGTGCCAGCAGCTTAGGGTTAGGAATCCAGACTGAAGCTTTCTTT
V gene: TRBV7-6
clone size: -
J gene: TRBJ1-1
D gene: -

CDR3 protein: CASSPPGQGARANEKLFF
CDR3 DNA: TGTGCCAGCTCACCACCGGGACAGGGGGCACGGGCTAATGAAAAACTGTTTTTT
V gene: TRBV18
clone size: -
J gene: TRBJ1-4
D gene: TRBD1

CDR3 protein: CASSRTGNTEAFF
CDR3 DNA: TGTGCCAGCAGCCGGACGGGGAACACTGAAGCTTTCTTT
V gene: TRBV6-4
clone size: -
J gene: TRBJ1-1
D gene: -

CDR3 protein: CASSLAGQYEKLFF
CDR3 DNA: TGTGCCAGCAGCTTAGCGGGACAGTATGAAAAACTGTTTTTT
V gene: TRBV11-2
clone size: -
J gene: TRBJ1-4
D gene: TRBD1

CDR3 protein: CASSSSSSYEQYF
CDR3 DNA: TGTGCCAGCAGCTCGTCAAGCTCCTACGAGCAGTACTTC
V gene: TRBV11-3
clone size: -
J gene: TRBJ2-7
D gene: -

CDR3 protein: CASSPPRTGAGEQYF
CDR3 DNA: TGTGCCAGCTCACCTCCCCGGACAGGGGCGGGAGAGCAGTACTTC
V gene: TRBV18
clone size: -
J gene: TRBJ2-7
D gene: TRBD1

CDR3 protein: CASSKAPRGDIQYF
CDR3 DNA: TGTGCCAGCAGCAAAGCCCCGAGGGGGGACATTCAGTACTTC
V gene: TRBV21-1
clone size: -
J gene: TRBJ2-4
D gene: -

CDR3 protein: CASSSAPDFGARYEQYF
CDR3 DNA: TGTGCCAGCAGTTCCGCTCCGGACTTCGGGGCCCGTTACGAGCAGTACTTC
V gene: TRBV27
clone size: -
J gene: TRBJ2-7
D gene: -

CDR3 protein: CASSVATGGRVDEQFF
CDR3 DNA: TGTGCCAGCAGCGTAGCTACAGGGGGGCGGGTCGATGAGCAGTTCTTC
V gene: TRBV9
clone size: -
J gene: TRBJ2-1
D gene: TRBD1

CDR3 protein: CASSYRGRRYGYTF
CDR3 DNA: TGTGCCAGCAGTTACAGGGGGCGAAGGTATGGCTACACCTTC
V gene: TRBV28
clone size: few
J gene: TRBJ1-2
D gene: TRBD1

CDR3 protein: CASNNNRGGIQYF
CDR3 DNA: TGTGCCAGTAACAACAACAGGGGAGGGATTCAGTACTTC
V gene: TRBV19
clone size: -
J gene: TRBJ2-4
D gene: -

CDR3 protein: CASSFGSSEAFF
CDR3 DNA: TGTGCCAGCAGCTTTGGTTCGTCCGAAGCTTTCTTT
V gene: TRBV7-9
clone size: -
J gene: TRBJ1-1
D gene: -

CDR3 protein: CASSLGQGLGYTF
CDR3 DNA: TGTGCCAGCAGCCTTGGACAGGGGTTGGGCTACACCTTC
V gene: TRBV6-6
clone size: -
J gene: TRBJ1-2
D gene: TRBD1

CDR3 protein: CAWSYWVGDTEAFF
CDR3 DNA: TGTGCCTGGAGTTATTGGGTGGGGGACACTGAAGCTTTCTTT
V gene: TRBV30
clone size: -
J gene: TRBJ1-1
D gene: -

CDR3 protein: CASSGPGLAGQETQYF
CDR3 DNA: TGTGCCAGCAGCGGACCGGGACTAGCGGGGCAAGAGACCCAGTACTTC
V gene: TRBV11-2
clone size: -
J gene: TRBJ2-5
D gene: TRBD2

CDR3 protein: CASSLSGATDTQYF
CDR3 DNA: TGTGCCAGCAGCTTGTCCGGAGCCACAGATACGCAGTATTTT
V gene: TRBV5-6
clone size: -
J gene: TRBJ2-3
D gene: -

CDR3 protein: CASSLADDYGYTF
CDR3 DNA: TGCGCCAGCAGCTTGGCGGACGACTATGGCTACACCTTC
V gene: TRBV5-1
clone size: once
J gene: TRBJ1-2
D gene: -

CDR3 protein: CASSLPGQGMHEQFF
CDR3 DNA: TGTGCCAGCAGCCTACCGGGACAGGGGATGCATGAGCAGTTCTTC
V gene: TRBV7-9
clone size: many
J gene: TRBJ2-1
D gene: TRBD1

CDR3 protein: CASGQAAHRGRSYNEQFF
CDR3 DNA: TGTGCCAGCGGCCAGGCGGCTCACAGGGGGCGATCCTACAATGAGCAGTTCTTC
V gene: TRBV28
clone size: -
J gene: TRBJ2-1
D gene: TRBD1

CDR3 protein: CASRAGGRREAFF
CDR3 DNA: TGTGCCAGCAGGGCGGGGGGCCGACGAGAAGCTTTCTTT
V gene: TRBV28
clone size: -
J gene: TRBJ1-1
D gene: -

CDR3 protein: CSVSAGRTTGYTF
CDR3 DNA: TGCAGCGTTAGCGCGGGACGAACGACGGGCTACACCTTC
V gene: TRBV29-1
clone size: -
J gene: TRBJ1-2
D gene: -

CDR3 protein: CASSFYGQGADGYTF
CDR3 DNA: TGTGCCAGCAGCTTCTATGGACAGGGGGCGGATGGCTACACCTTC
V gene: TRBV7-9
clone size: -
J gene: TRBJ1-2
D gene: TRBD1